Listed below are T cell receptor beta chains from one sample, sequenced in a study of shared clonotypes between healthy human individuals. Clones were sequenced by immunoSEQ multiplex PCR, and TCRdb holds only the in-frame ones, with some missing. The repertoire holds under 600,000 clones, with approximately 97% as singletons. Sequencing used naive CD4+ T cells sorted from blood. The source of these receptors is a woman in her thirties in good health. The CDR3 runs from the conserved cysteine through the conserved F or W. The D gene is left open where the match is weak. Only some rows state a clone size, as once, few, many or a class for expanded clones.

>TRBD2|TRBV11-1|TRBJ2-1|.|17
TGTGCCAGCAGCTTAGGGGGAACTAGCGGGAGAGTTGATGAGCAGTTCTTC
CASSLGGTSGRVDEQFF
>.|TRBV2|TRBJ2-7|.|13
TGTGCCAGCAGTGATACAGGGCCCTACGAGCAGTACTTC
CASSDTGPYEQYF
>.|TRBV6-5|TRBJ1-6|.|12
TGTGCCAGCAGCGAGGGTTCCAGACCCCTCCACTTT
CASSEGSRPLHF
>TRBD2|TRBV29-1|TRBJ2-3|.|12
TGCAGCGCGGGACTAGATACAGATACGCAGTATTTT
CSAGLDTDTQYF
>.|TRBV27|TRBJ2-3|.|15
TGTGCCAGCAGTTTGGGGTACCCTAGCACAGATACGCAGTATTTT
CASSLGYPSTDTQYF
>.|TRBV14|TRBJ2-5|.|13
TGTGCCAGCAGCCCCTCACGGCAAGAGACCCAGTACTTC
CASSPSRQETQYF
>.|TRBV4-2|TRBJ2-2|.|18
TGTGCCAGCAGCCAAGCGGATGTTGACTCCTTAGGTACCGGGGAGCTGTTTTTT
CASSQADVDSLGTGELFF
>.|TRBV11-2|TRBJ2-7|.|15
TGTGCCAGCAGGTTTAGATCACGACAGACCTACGAGCAGTACTTC
CASRFRSRQTYEQYF
>.|TRBV19|TRBJ1-1|few|15
TGTGCCAGTAGTACCCCCGGGACGGGTAAGGCTGAAGCTTTCTTT
CASSTPGTGKAEAFF
>.|TRBV7-6|TRBJ2-7|.|14
TGTGCCAGCAGCCAGCAGGAGGACTCCTACGAGCAGTACTTC
CASSQQEDSYEQYF
>.|TRBV7-3|TRBJ1-2|.|14
TGTGCCAGCAGCTTAAGGGGAAGCTGGCTGGGGTTGGCCTTC
CASSLRGSWLGLAF
>TRBD2|TRBV5-1|TRBJ2-7|once|14
TGCGCCAGCAGCCAAAGACTAGCGGGGTCCGAGCAGTACTTC
CASSQRLAGSEQYF
>.|TRBV2|TRBJ2-1|.|11
TGTGCCAGCACCGGTTACAATGAGCAGTTCTTC
CASTGYNEQFF
>.|TRBV28|TRBJ1-6|.|14
TGTGCCAGCAGTTGGTGGGGGGACAATTCACCCCTCCACTTT
CASSWWGDNSPLHF
>.|TRBV28|TRBJ1-1|.|12
TGTGCCAGCAGCGCTACAGTTGTGGAAGCTTTCTTT
CASSATVVEAFF
>.|TRBV19|TRBJ2-7|.|11
TGTGCCACACGACGGGGCTACGAGCAGTACTTC
CATRRGYEQYF
>TRBD1|TRBV11-2|TRBJ2-7|.|14
TGTGCCAGCGCATCCGGGACAGAGACCTACGAGCAGTACTTC
CASASGTETYEQYF
>TRBD1|TRBV27|TRBJ1-6|once|15
TGTGCCAGCAGTTTTTTGGACAGGGGGGATTCACCCCTCCACTTT
CASSFLDRGDSPLHF
>.|TRBV19|TRBJ2-5|.|13
TGTGCCAGTAGTAACACGCTACCAGAGACCCAGTACTTC
CASSNTLPETQYF
>.|TRBV30|TRBJ1-6|.|14
TGTGCCTGGAGCGCCTCGACAAGGGATTCACCCCTCCACTTT
CAWSASTRDSPLHF
>.|TRBV4-1|TRBJ2-2|.|14
TGCGCCAGCAGCCAATCCGGACAGACCGGGGAGCTGTTTTTT
CASSQSGQTGELFF
>TRBD2|TRBV11-3|TRBJ2-2|.|16
TGTGCCAGCGCCCCAGGTGGCGGGAGTGTCACCGGGGAGCTGTTTTTT
CASAPGGGSVTGELFF
>.|TRBV6-5|TRBJ2-1|.|14
TGTGCCAGCAGTTACTCGACTTCGGCGAATGAGCAGTTCTTC
CASSYSTSANEQFF
>TRBD2|TRBV4-1|TRBJ2-1|once|19
TGCGCCAGCAGCCACAAAGTGGGGGGGGGAAGACGTACGAACAATGAGCAGTTCTTC
CASSHKVGGGRRTNNEQFF
>.|TRBV5-4|TRBJ2-1|.|15
TGTGCCAGCAGCTCCGACATGAGCTCCTACAATGAGCAGTTCTTC
CASSSDMSSYNEQFF
>.|TRBV5-1|TRBJ2-5|.|14
TGCGCCAGCGCGAACCAGGGAGTCCAAGAGACCCAGTACTTC
CASANQGVQETQYF
>TRBD2|TRBV7-8|TRBJ2-1|.|16
TGTGCCAGCAGCTTAGTCGGGGGGAGGGCGGCAAATGAGCAGTTCTTC
CASSLVGGRAANEQFF
>.|TRBV5-1|TRBJ2-1|.|14
TGCGCCAGCAGCTTGACCACCACGAGCAATGAGCAGTTCTTC
CASSLTTTSNEQFF
>.|TRBV7-9|TRBJ1-2|few|14
TGTGCCAGCAGCTTAGTAGCAGGGGACTATGGCTACACCTTC
CASSLVAGDYGYTF
>TRBD1|TRBV5-1|TRBJ2-5|.|18
TGCGCCAGCAGCTTGAGGCGGGACAGGTCGTTAATGGATCAGACCCAGTACTTC
CASSLRRDRSLMDQTQYF
>TRBD1|TRBV5-1|TRBJ2-2|.|15
TGCGCCAGCAACCTCGGCAGGGGGCGCGCCGGGGAGCTGTTTTTT
CASNLGRGRAGELFF
>.|TRBV4-2|TRBJ2-2|.|17
TGTGCCAGCAGCCCGCGGGACTTTTGGGGTGTGGGCGGGGAGCTGTTTTTT
CASSPRDFWGVGGELFF
>.|TRBV6-5|TRBJ2-7|.|14
TGTGCCAGCAGTTACTCCCCAGGTGGCTACGAGCAGTACTTC
CASSYSPGGYEQYF
>TRBD1|TRBV28|TRBJ1-1|.|14
TGTGCCAGCAGCCCAGGGGGCGGGTCGACTGAAGCTTTCTTT
CASSPGGGSTEAFF
>TRBD1|TRBV18|TRBJ1-2|.|15
TGTGCCAGCTCACCACCTGGAGGACAGGGGAATGGCTACACCTTC
CASSPPGGQGNGYTF
>.|TRBV5-6|TRBJ2-3|.|17
TGTGCCAGCAGCTTTGCCGCCGGCTACCCTAGCACAGATACGCAGTATTTT
CASSFAAGYPSTDTQYF
>.|TRBV28|TRBJ1-1|.|11
TGTGCCAGCAGTTTGCAGGGTATAGCTTTCTTT
CASSLQGIAFF
>.|TRBV10-3|TRBJ1-5|.|13
TGTGCCTCCCGACGGGCTAGCAATCAGCCCCAGCATTTT
CASRRASNQPQHF
>.|TRBV4-1|TRBJ2-1|.|15
TGCGCCAGCAGCCAAGACCCGACTAGGCGGAATGAGCAGTTCTTC
CASSQDPTRRNEQFF
>TRBD2|TRBV4-2|TRBJ2-5|.|19
TGTGCCAGCAGCCAAGATTTTGCCTCCGGACTAGCGGGAGTAGAGACCCAGTACTTC
CASSQDFASGLAGVETQYF
>.|TRBV27|TRBJ2-3|.|13
TGTGCCAGCAGTTTATGGAGTACAGATACGCAGTATTTT
CASSLWSTDTQYF
>.|TRBV28|TRBJ2-7|.|14
TGTGCCAGCAGTTTAGAAGGGGTTCCCTACGAGCAGTACTTC
CASSLEGVPYEQYF
>TRBD2|TRBV2|TRBJ2-7|once|14
TGTGCCAGCGGGGCGGAAGCGGGGTCCTACGAGCAGTACTTC
CASGAEAGSYEQYF
>.|TRBV7-2|TRBJ2-7|.|17
TGTGCCAGCAGCCTACCCGGGACAAAAGCCTTTTCCTACGAGCAGTACTTC
CASSLPGTKAFSYEQYF
>TRBD2|TRBV15|TRBJ2-1|once|13
TGTGCCACCGAGCGGGAGTTCGGTTGGGAGCAGTTCTTC
CATEREFGWEQFF
>TRBD1|TRBV28|TRBJ2-7|.|14
TGTGCCAGCAGTGGACAGGCTTCTGGCTACGAGCAGTACTTC
CASSGQASGYEQYF
>.|TRBV2|TRBJ2-7|.|13
TGTGCCAGCTCCGCGGAACCCTCCTACGAGCAGTACTTC
CASSAEPSYEQYF